The 4 T cell receptor beta chains given below trace back to one sample, sequenced in a study of blood T cell repertoires in COVID-19. Profiling relied on immunoSEQ multiplex PCR, and the TCRdb table lists in-frame clones only, not all of them. This sample has approximately 190,000 clones, with 75% to 85% found just once. Material for sequencing was peripheral blood. These TCRs come from a man aged 60-69 years with acute or convalescent COVID-19.

J is TRBJ1-4 and V is TRBV19; a possible D gene is TRBD1 (6 bases). The germline V gene has CDR1 LNHDA and CDR2 SQIVND (reference sequence). The CDR3 runs to 15 residues. With 2 bases removed from V and 6 bases from J, the gap between germline ends came to 13 bases. CDR3 coding DNA: TGTGCCAGTAGTATATCACGGACAGCTCATGAAAAACTGTTTTTT. This translates into CASSISRTAHEKLFF.

This clone showed up just once. The chain combines TRBV2 with TRBJ2-5; 10 nucleotides line up with TRBD2. Germline CDR1 reads SNHLY; CDR2 reads FYNNEI. With V trimmed by 6 bases and J by 1 base, 5 bases remained unmatched. The CDR3 contains 15 residues. The CDR3 DNA is TGTGCCAGCAGGATGGGACTAGCGTTCCAAGAGACCCAGTACTTC. Amino acid sequence: CASRMGLAFQETQYF.

The chain couples TRBV5-6 to TRBJ2-7, with D unresolved. CDR1 is SGHDT and CDR2 is YYEEEE in the germline V gene. V was pared by 2 bases and J by 4 bases, with 25 bases between. The length of the CDR3 is 18 residues. The CDR3 sequence is CASSFSPSRSGLKYEQYF. CDR3 sequence (DNA): TGTGCCAGCAGCTTTTCCCCCTCCAGGTCAGGTTTGAAGTACGAGCAGTACTTC.

The CDR3: CASSQHGTSGSNIQYF. The DNA of the CDR3 is TGTGCCAGCAGCCAGCACGGGACTAGCGGGAGTAACATTCAGTACTTC. This chain connects TRBV7-9 to TRBJ2-4, with 14 bases aligning to TRBD2. V lost 5 bases to trimming and J lost 7 bases; unmatched junction nucleotides: 7. The CDR3 spans 16 residues. Germline V lookup: CDR1 SEHNR, CDR2 FQNEAQ (reference sequence). Complete variable domain (other parts from reference TRBV7-9 and TRBJ2-4): DTGVSQNPRHKITKRGQNVTFRCDPISEHNRLYWYRQTLGQGPEFLTYFQNEAQLEKSRLLSDRFSAERPKGSFSTLEIQRTEQGDSAMYLCASSQHGTSGSNIQYFGAGTRLSVL.